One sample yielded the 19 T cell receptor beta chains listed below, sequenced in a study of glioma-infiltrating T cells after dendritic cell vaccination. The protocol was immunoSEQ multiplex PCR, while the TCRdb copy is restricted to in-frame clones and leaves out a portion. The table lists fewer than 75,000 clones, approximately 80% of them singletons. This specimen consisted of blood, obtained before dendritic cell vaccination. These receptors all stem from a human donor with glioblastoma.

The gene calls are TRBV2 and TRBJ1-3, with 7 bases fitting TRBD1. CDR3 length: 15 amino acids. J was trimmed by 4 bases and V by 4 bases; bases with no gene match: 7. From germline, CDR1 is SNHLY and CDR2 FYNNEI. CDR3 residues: CASSANPGQGNTIYF. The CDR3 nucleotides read TGTGCCAGCAGTGCTAATCCGGGACAGGGAAACACCATATATTTT.

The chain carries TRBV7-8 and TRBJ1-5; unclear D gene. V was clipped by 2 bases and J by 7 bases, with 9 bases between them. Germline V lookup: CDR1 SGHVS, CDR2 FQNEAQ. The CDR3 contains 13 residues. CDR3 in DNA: TGTGCCAGCAGCTTATCCGACGGGCAGCCCCAGCATTTT. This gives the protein CASSLSDGQPQHF.

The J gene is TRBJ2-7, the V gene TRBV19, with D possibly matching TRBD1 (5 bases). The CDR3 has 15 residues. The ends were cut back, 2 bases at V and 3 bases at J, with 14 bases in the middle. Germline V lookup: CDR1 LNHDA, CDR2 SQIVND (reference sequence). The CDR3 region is CASSIRHRGHYEQYF. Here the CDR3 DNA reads TGTGCCAGTAGTATACGACATAGGGGCCACTACGAGCAGTACTTC.

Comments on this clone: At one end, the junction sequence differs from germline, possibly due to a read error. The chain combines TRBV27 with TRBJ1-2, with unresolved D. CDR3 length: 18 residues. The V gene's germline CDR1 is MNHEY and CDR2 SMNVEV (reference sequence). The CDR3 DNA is TGTGCCAGCAGTCTATCCGCCCGAAACAGCCTACCCCCCTATGGCTACACCTTC. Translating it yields CASSLSARNSLPPYGYTF.

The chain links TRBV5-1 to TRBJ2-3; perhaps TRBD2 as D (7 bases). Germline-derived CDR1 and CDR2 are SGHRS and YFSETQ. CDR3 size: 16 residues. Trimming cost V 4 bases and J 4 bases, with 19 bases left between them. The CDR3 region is CASSRRAGAPPDTQYF. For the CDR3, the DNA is TGCGCCAGCAGCCGTAGGGCGGGGGCCCCTCCAGATACGCAGTATTTT.

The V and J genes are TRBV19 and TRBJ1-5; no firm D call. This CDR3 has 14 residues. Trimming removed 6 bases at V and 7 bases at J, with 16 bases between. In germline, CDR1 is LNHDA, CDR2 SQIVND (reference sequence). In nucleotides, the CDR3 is TGTGCCAGTAGCTCCCCCCCACACCCGCAGCCCCAGCATTTT. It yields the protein CASSSPPHPQPQHF.

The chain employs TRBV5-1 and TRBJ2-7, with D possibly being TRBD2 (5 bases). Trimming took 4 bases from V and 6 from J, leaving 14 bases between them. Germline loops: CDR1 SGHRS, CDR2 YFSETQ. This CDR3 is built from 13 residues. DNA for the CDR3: TGCGCCAGCAGCCCCGGGCCTAGCTCCGAGCAGTACTTC. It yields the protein CASSPGPSSEQYF.

The CDR3 loop reads CATSREKSWASEQYF. In DNA, the CDR3 is TGTGCCACCAGCAGGGAAAAGAGTTGGGCAAGCGAGCAGTACTTC. The chain joins TRBV15 to TRBJ2-7; no clear D gene. Per the germline V gene, CDR1 is LNHNV and CDR2 is YYDKDF (reference sequence). V lost 3 bases, J lost 6 bases, and 18 bases lay in between. The CDR3 has 15 amino acids.

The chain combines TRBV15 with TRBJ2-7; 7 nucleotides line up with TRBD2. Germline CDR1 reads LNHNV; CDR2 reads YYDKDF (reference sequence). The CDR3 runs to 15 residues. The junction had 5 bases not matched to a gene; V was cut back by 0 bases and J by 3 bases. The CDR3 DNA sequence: TGTGCCACCAGCAGAGATTTGACGGGGGGCTACGAGCAGTACTTC. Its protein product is CATSRDLTGGYEQYF.

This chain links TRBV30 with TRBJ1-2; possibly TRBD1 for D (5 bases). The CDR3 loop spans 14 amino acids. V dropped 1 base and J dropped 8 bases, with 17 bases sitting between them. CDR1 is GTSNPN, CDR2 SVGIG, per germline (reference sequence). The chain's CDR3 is CAWSAAQEGEGYTF. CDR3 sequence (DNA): TGTGCCTGGAGTGCCGCCCAAGAAGGGGAAGGCTACACCTTC.

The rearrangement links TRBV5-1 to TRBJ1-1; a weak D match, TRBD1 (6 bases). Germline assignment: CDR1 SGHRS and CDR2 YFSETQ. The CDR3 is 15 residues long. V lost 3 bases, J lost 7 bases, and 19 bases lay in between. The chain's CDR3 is CASSSISGGSGEAFF. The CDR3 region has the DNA TGCGCCAGCAGCTCCATTTCGGGGGGCTCAGGTGAAGCTTTCTTT.

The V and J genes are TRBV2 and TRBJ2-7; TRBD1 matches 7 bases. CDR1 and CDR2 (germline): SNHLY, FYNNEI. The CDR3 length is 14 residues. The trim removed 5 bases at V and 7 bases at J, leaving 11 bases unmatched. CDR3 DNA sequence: TGTGCCAGCAGTCGGGACAGTCTTTCGACTGAGCAGTACTTC. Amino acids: CASSRDSLSTEQYF.

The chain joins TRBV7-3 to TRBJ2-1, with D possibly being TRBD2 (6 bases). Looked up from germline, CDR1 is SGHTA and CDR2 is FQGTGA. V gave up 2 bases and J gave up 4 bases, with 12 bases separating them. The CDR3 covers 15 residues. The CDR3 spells CASSLLAEKYNEQFF. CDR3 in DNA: TGTGCCAGCAGCTTATTAGCGGAAAAATACAATGAGCAGTTCTTC.

Here the CDR3 reads CASSLEDRYGDEQYF. CDR3 DNA sequence: TGTGCCAGCAGCTTGGAGGACAGGTACGGCGACGAGCAGTACTTC. V gene TRBV5-4 combines with J gene TRBJ2-7; 7 bases are shared with TRBD1. V lost 0 bases to trimming and J lost 5 bases; unmatched junction nucleotides: 8. In germline, CDR1 is SGHNT, CDR2 YYREEE (reference sequence). The CDR3 contains 15 residues.

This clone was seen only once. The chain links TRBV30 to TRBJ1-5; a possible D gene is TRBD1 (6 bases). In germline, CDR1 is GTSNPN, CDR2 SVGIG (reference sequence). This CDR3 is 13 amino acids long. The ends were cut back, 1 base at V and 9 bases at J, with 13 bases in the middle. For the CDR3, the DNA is TGTGCCTGGAGTGACAGGGCCGGCAGGCCCCAGCATTTT. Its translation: CAWSDRAGRPQHF. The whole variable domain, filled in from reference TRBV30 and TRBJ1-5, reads SQTIHQWPATLVQPVGSPLSLECTVEGTSNPNLYWYRQAAGRGLQLLFYSVGIGQISSEVPQNLSASRPQDRQFILSSKKLLLSDSGFYLCAWSDRAGRPQHFGDGTRLSIL.

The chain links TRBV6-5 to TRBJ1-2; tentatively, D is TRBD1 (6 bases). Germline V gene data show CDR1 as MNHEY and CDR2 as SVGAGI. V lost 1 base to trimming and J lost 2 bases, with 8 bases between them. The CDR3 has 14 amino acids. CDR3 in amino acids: CASSYFGTNYGYTF. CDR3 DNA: TGTGCCAGCAGTTACTTCGGGACAAACTATGGCTACACCTTC.

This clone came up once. CDR3 nucleotide sequence: TGTGCCAGCAGCTTAGAAAACAGCTTTGAAGCTTTCTTT. Its translation is CASSLENSFEAFF. The chain combines TRBV7-2 with TRBJ1-1; D is unclear. The V gene's germline CDR1 is SGHTA and CDR2 FQGNSA. With 1 base removed from V and 7 bases from J, the gap between germline ends came to 10 bases. The CDR3 runs 13 residues.

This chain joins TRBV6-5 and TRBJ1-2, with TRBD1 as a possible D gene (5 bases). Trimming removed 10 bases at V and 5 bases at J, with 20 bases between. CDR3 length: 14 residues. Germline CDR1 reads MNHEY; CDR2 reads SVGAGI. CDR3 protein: CATTRVEGLYGYTF. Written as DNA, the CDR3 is TGTGCCACTACCAGAGTGGAGGGGCTGTATGGCTACACCTTC.

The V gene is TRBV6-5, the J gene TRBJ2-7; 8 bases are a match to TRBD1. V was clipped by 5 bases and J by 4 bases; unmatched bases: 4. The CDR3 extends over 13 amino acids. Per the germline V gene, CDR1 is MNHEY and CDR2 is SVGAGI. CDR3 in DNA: TGTGCCAGCAGTGTTAGGACAGGGTACGAGCAGTACTTC. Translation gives CASSVRTGYEQYF.